This is a list of T cell receptor beta chains from one sample in a study of high-grade serous ovarian cancer treatment subgroups. Sequencing was performed with immunoSEQ multiplex PCR; in TCRdb, only in-frame clones are kept and a portion is missing. The sample shows about 5,700 clones, about 60% of them seen only once. The source material was tumor tissue. Source of these receptors: a human donor with high-grade serous ovarian cancer. Both conserved end residues are part of each CDR3. The D gene is left open where the match is weak. Some rows have no size entry. The others give once, few or many, or a class for an expanded clone.

>TRBD1|TRBJ2-7|TRBV7-9|.
CASTVSGTGIYEQYF
TGTGCCAGCACCGTATCCGGGACAGGGATCTACGAGCAGTACTTC
>.|TRBJ1-5|TRBV29-1|.
CSVEGDVGQPQHF
TGCAGCGTTGAAGGGGACGTAGGTCAGCCCCAGCATTTT
>.|TRBJ1-4|TRBV5-1|.
CASSLFGPLANEKLFF
TGCGCCAGCAGCTTGTTTGGGCCGTTGGCTAATGAAAAACTGTTTTTT
>.|TRBJ1-6|TRBV21-1|.
CASSKGDRGRAGDSPLHF
TGTGCCAGCAGCAAGGGGGATAGAGGCAGGGCCGGTGATTCACCCCTCCACTTT
>.|TRBJ2-7|TRBV7-2|.
CASSLAPDSGEQYF
TGTGCCAGCAGCTTAGCGCCAGATTCCGGCGAGCAGTACTTC
>.|TRBJ1-1|TRBV6-6|.
CASTAGAQANTEAFF
TGTGCCAGCACCGCAGGGGCACAGGCGAACACTGAAGCTTTCTTT
>.|TRBJ1-2|TRBV4-3|once
CASSQASHYGYTF
TGCGCCAGCAGCCAAGCGAGCCACTATGGCTACACCTTC
>TRBD1|TRBJ2-7|TRBV5-4|.
CASSSKQGAQGLQYF
TGTGCCAGCAGCTCAAAACAGGGGGCGCAGGGATTGCAGTACTTC
>.|TRBJ1-3|TRBV28|.
CASSPSGSGNTIYF
TGTGCCAGCAGTCCCTCCGGGTCCGGGAACACCATATATTTT
>.|TRBJ2-7|TRBV27|once
CASNGGSSYEQYF
TGTGCCAGCAACGGGGGAAGCTCCTACGAGCAGTACTTC
>.|TRBJ1-4|TRBV7-8|.
CASSSTEGREKLFF
TGTGCCAGCAGCTCGACAGAGGGACGGGAAAAACTGTTTTTT
>.|TRBJ1-2|TRBV29-1|.
CSVGSPGDNGYTF
TGCAGCGTTGGAAGCCCAGGGGATAATGGCTACACCTTC
>TRBD2|TRBJ2-5|TRBV6-6|.
CASRRRGDQQETQYF
TGTGCCAGCAGGCGGCGGGGGGATCAACAAGAGACCCAGTACTTC
>.|TRBJ1-6|TRBV5-4|.
CASSARSGVSPLHF
TGTGCCAGCAGCGCACGAAGCGGAGTTTCACCCCTCCACTTT
>.|TRBJ2-2|TRBV10-3|.
CAISESPYRTGELFF
TGTGCCATCAGTGAGTCGCCCTACCGCACCGGGGAGCTGTTTTTT
>.|TRBJ2-1|TRBV5-6|.
CASSLNGEQFF
TGTGCCAGCAGCTTGAATGGTGAGCAGTTCTTC
>TRBD1|TRBJ1-1|TRBV29-1|medium-sized
CSAQGTVEAFF
TGCAGCGCCCAGGGGACAGTTGAAGCTTTCTTT
>TRBD1|TRBJ2-3|TRBV6-4|.
CASSDSGGSDTQYF
TGTGCCAGCAGTGACTCAGGGGGCTCAGATACGCAGTATTTT
>.|TRBJ1-3|TRBV7-2|.
CASSPYRAGGNTIYF
TGTGCCAGCAGCCCCTACAGGGCGGGTGGAAACACCATATATTTT
>TRBD1|TRBJ1-4|TRBV5-1|.
CASSFGTDEKLFF
TGCGCCAGCAGCTTCGGGACAGATGAAAAACTGTTTTTT
>.|TRBJ2-1|TRBV10-1|.
CASSESGRNPSEQFF
TGCGCCAGCAGTGAGTCCGGCAGAAATCCCTCTGAGCAGTTCTTC
>.|TRBJ1-5|TRBV19|.
CASSVSSRSLPQHF
TGTGCCAGTAGTGTCTCGAGCAGGTCTCTGCCCCAGCATTTT
>.|TRBJ2-7|TRBV4-1|.
CASSQVTLGGIFYEQYF
TGCGCCAGCAGCCAAGTTACCCTCGGAGGGATCTTTTACGAGCAGTACTTC
>TRBD1|TRBJ1-2|TRBV2|.
CASRGGTHYGYTF
TGTGCCAGTCGAGGGGGCACCCACTATGGCTACACCTTC
>.|TRBJ1-1|TRBV7-9|few
CASSLVRGNTEAFF
TGTGCCAGCAGCTTAGTAAGAGGGAACACTGAAGCTTTCTTT
>.|TRBJ2-1|TRBV7-2|few
CASSLALAANEQFF
TGTGCCAGCAGCTTAGCGTTGGCGGCTAATGAGCAGTTCTTC
>TRBD2|TRBJ2-7|TRBV7-9|.
CASSPRGSGDEQYF
TGTGCCAGCAGCCCCCGGGGTAGCGGGGATGAGCAGTACTTC
>.|TRBJ2-6|TRBV19|.
CASATLASGANVLTF
TGTGCCAGCGCTACTCTGGCGTCTGGGGCCAACGTCCTGACTTTC
>.|TRBJ1-1|TRBV7-9|.
CASMEGSLGTEAFF
TGTGCCAGCATGGAGGGGTCTCTGGGCACTGAAGCTTTCTTT
>.|TRBJ1-4|TRBV7-2|.
CASSLGGGIYEKLFF
TGTGCCAGCAGCTTAGGCGGGGGGATATATGAAAAACTGTTTTTT
>.|TRBJ2-1|TRBV2|.
CASSQSRNNEQFF
TGTGCCAGCAGCCAGTCTAGAAACAATGAGCAGTTCTTC
>TRBD1|TRBJ1-1|TRBV10-3|.
CAISPGQGGTEAFF
TGTGCCATCAGCCCGGGACAGGGGGGAACTGAAGCTTTCTTT
>.|TRBJ1-1|TRBV2|.
CASSEGRLNTEAFF
TGTGCCAGCAGTGAAGGGAGGTTGAACACTGAAGCTTTCTTT
>.|TRBJ1-1|TRBV6-5|.
CASSYGQGSAAFF
TGTGCCAGCAGTTACGGGCAGGGGTCTGCAGCTTTCTTT
>.|TRBJ1-3|TRBV28|.
CASRRGARLSGNTIYF
TGTGCCAGCAGGCGGGGGGCTAGGCTCTCTGGAAACACCATATATTTT
>.|TRBJ1-1|TRBV7-2|.
CASSIRGVSATEAFF
TGTGCCAGCAGCATCAGGGGTGTGAGCGCAACTGAAGCTTTCTTT
>.|TRBJ1-5|TRBV10-3|.
CAIRPGPNQPQHF
TGTGCCATCAGACCGGGGCCAAATCAGCCCCAGCATTTT
>.|TRBJ2-3|TRBV4-3|few
CASSQDRMGYTDTQYF
TGCGCCAGCAGCCAAGATCGGATGGGGTACACAGATACGCAGTATTTT
>.|TRBJ1-1|TRBV9|.
CASAGGSRITRAFF
TGTGCCAGCGCCGGGGGGAGCCGGATAACCCGAGCTTTCTTT
>TRBD2|TRBJ2-3|TRBV6-6|few
CASSPRGGPTDTQYF
TGTGCCAGCAGTCCACGGGGGGGCCCAACAGATACGCAGTATTTT
>.|TRBJ1-1|TRBV5-4|.
CASSPDSTSHLGEAFF
TGTGCCAGCAGCCCGGACAGTACCTCTCATCTGGGTGAAGCTTTCTTT
>.|TRBJ1-1|TRBV27|.
CASIKAGVATEAFF
TGTGCCAGCATCAAAGCGGGGGTTGCCACTGAAGCTTTCTTT
>.|TRBJ1-1|TRBV29-1|few
CSVKRGSNTEAFF
TGCAGCGTCAAGCGGGGCTCTAACACTGAAGCTTTCTTT
>.|TRBJ2-2|TRBV29-1|.
CSVVPANTGELFF
TGCAGCGTTGTACCCGCGAACACCGGGGAGCTGTTTTTT
>.|TRBJ1-1|TRBV6-1|.
CASRQDIGTEAFF
TGTGCCAGCAGGCAAGACATTGGGACTGAAGCTTTCTTT
>.|TRBJ1-3|TRBV18|.
CASSAGSHSGNTIYF
TGTGCCAGCTCGGCTGGTAGCCACTCTGGAAACACCATATATTTT
>TRBD1|TRBJ1-2|TRBV6-4|.
CASSDEPGQDYGYTF
TGTGCCAGCAGTGACGAGCCGGGACAGGACTATGGCTACACCTTC
>TRBD1|TRBJ2-7|TRBV11-3|.
CASSLAVGTRGYEQYF
TGTGCCAGCAGCTTAGCCGTCGGGACCAGGGGGTACGAGCAGTACTTC
>.|TRBJ2-1|TRBV7-2|medium-sized
CASSLGNPPYNEQFF
TGTGCCAGCAGCTTAGGGAATCCCCCTTACAATGAGCAGTTCTTC
>.|TRBJ1-1|TRBV7-2|.
CASSTQGNTEAFF
TGTGCCAGCAGCACCCAGGGGAACACTGAAGCTTTCTTT
>.|TRBJ1-5|TRBV6-5|.
CASSYYSNQPQHF
TGTGCCAGCAGTTACTATAGCAATCAGCCCCAGCATTTT